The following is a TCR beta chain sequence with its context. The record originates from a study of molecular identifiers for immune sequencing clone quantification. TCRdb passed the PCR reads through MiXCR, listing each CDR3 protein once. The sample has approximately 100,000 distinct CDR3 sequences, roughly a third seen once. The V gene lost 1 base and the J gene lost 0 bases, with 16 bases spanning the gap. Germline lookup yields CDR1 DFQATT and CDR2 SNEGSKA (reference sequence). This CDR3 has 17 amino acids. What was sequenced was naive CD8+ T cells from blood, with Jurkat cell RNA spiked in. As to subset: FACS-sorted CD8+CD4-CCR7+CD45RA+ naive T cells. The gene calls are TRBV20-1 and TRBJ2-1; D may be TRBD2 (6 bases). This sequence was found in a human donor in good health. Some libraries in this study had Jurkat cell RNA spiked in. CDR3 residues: CSARGPSSASSYNEQFF. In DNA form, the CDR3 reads TGCAGTGCTAGAGGTCCTTCTAGCGCGAGCTCCTACAATGAGCAGTTCTTC.